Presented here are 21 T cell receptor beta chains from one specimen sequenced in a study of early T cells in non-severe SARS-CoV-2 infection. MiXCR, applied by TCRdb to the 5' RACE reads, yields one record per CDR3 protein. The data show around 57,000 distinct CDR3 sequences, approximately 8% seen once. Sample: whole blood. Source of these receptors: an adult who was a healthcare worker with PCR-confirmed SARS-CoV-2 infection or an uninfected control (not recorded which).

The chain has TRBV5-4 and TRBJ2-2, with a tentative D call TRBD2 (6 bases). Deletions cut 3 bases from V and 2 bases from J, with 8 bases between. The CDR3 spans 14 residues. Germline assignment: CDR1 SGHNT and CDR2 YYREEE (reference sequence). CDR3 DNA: TGTGCCAGCAGCTGGGACTTAAACACCGGGGAGCTGTTTTTT. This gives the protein CASSWDLNTGELFF. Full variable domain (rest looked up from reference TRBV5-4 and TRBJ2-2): ETGVTQSPTHLIKTRGQQVTLRCSSQSGHNTVSWYQQALGQGPQFIFQYYREEENGRGNFPPRFSGLQFPNYSSELNVNALELDDSALYLCASSWDLNTGELFFGEGSRLTVL.

CDR3 sequence reads: CSARLGPRGTEAFF. As DNA, the CDR3 is TGCAGTGCTAGATTGGGCCCCAGGGGCACTGAAGCTTTCTTT. V is TRBV20-1 and J is TRBJ1-1, with D maybe TRBD1 (6 bases). Germline values: CDR1 DFQATT, CDR2 SNEGSKA (reference sequence). The CDR3 has 14 residues. Trimming stripped 2 bases from V and 4 bases from J, with 14 bases between.

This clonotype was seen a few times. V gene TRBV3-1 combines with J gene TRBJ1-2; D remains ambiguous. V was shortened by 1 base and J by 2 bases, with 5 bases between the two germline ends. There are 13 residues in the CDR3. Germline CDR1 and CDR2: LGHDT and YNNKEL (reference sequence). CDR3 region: CASSQVDNYGYTF. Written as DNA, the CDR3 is TGTGCCAGCAGCCAAGTGGACAACTATGGCTACACCTTC.

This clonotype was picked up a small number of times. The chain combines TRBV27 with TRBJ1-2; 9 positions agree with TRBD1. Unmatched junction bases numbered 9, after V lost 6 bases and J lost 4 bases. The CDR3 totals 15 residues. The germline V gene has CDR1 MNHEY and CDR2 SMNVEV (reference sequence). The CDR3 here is CASSNRGREIYGYTF. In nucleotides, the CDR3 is TGTGCCAGCAGCAACAGGGGGCGCGAGATCTATGGCTACACCTTC.

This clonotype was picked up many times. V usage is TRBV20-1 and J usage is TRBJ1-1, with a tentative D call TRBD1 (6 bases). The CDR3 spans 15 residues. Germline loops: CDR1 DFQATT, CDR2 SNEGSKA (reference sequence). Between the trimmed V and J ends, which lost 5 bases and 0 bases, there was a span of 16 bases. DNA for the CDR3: TGCAGTGCTTCCTCAGGGGTGACAGTGAACACTGAAGCTTTCTTT. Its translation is CSASSGVTVNTEAFF.

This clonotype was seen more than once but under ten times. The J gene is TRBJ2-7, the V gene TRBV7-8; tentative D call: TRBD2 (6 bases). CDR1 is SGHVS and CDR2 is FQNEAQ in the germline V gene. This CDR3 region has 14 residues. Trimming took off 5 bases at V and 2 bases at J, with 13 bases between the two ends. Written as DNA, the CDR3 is TGTGCCAGCAGCCAAAAAGCGGGCCCCTACGAGCAGTACTTC. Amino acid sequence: CASSQKAGPYEQYF.

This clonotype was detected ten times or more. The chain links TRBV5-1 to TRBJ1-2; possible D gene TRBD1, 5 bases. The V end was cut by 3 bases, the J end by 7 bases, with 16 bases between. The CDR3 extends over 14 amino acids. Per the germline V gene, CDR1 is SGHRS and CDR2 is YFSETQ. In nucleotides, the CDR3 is TGCGCCAGCAGCTGGAATACGGCAGGGAGTGGCTACACCTTC. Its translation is CASSWNTAGSGYTF.

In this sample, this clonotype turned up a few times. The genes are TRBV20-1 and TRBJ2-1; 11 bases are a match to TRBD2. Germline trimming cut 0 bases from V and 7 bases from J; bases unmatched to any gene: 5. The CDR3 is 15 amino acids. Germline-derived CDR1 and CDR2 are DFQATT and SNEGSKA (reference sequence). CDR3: CSARDSGRAKNEQFF. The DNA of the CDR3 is TGCAGTGCTAGAGATAGCGGGAGGGCCAAAAATGAGCAGTTCTTC.

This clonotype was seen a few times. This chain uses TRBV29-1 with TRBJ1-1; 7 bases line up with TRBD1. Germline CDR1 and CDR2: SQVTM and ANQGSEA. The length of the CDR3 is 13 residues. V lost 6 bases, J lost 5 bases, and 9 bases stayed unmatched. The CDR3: CSVGQVFGTEAFF. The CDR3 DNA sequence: TGCAGCGTAGGACAGGTGTTCGGTACTGAAGCTTTCTTT.

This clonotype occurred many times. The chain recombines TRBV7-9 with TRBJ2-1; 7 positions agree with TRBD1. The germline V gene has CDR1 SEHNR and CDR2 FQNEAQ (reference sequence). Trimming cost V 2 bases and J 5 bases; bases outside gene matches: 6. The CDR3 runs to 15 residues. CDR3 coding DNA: TGTGCCAGCAGCTTACCAGGACAGGCCGACAATGAGCAGTTCTTC. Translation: CASSLPGQADNEQFF.

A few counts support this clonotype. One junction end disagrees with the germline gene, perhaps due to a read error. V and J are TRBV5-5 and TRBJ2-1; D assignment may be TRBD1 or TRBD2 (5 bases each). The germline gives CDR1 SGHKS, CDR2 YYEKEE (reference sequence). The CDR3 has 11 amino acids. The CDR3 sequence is CASSSGTSFLF. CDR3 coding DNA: TGTGCCAGCAGCTCCGGGACCTCTTTTCTCTTC.

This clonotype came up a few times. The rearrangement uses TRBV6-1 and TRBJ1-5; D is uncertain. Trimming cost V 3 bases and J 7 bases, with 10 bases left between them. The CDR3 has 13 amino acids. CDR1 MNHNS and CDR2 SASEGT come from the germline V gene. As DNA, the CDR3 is TGTGCCAGCAGTGATACAGATGGACAGCCCCAGCATTTT. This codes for CASSDTDGQPQHF.

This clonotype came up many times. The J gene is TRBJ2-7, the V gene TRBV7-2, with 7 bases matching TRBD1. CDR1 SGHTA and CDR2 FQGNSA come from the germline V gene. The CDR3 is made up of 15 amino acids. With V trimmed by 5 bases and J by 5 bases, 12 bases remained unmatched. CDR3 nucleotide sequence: TGTGCCAGCAGCCCTCAGGGGGAGCGGTTCCACGAGCAGTACTTC. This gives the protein CASSPQGERFHEQYF. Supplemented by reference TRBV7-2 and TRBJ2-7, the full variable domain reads GAGVSQSPSNKVTEKGKDVELRCDPISGHTALYWYRQSLGQGLEFLIYFQGNSAPDKSGLPSDRFSAERTGGSVSTLTIQRTQQEDSAVYLCASSPQGERFHEQYFGPGTRLTVT.

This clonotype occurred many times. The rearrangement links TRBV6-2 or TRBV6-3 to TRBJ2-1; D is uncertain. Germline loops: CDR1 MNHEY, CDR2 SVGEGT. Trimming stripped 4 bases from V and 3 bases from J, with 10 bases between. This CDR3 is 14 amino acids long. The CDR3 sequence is CASSWLVDYNEQFF. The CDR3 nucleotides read TGTGCCAGCAGTTGGCTAGTAGACTACAATGAGCAGTTCTTC.

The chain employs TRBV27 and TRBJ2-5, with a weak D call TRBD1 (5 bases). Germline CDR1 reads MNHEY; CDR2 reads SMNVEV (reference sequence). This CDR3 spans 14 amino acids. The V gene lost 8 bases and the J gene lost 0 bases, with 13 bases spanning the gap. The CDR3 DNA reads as TGTGCCAGCGGGGCTTCCACGTACCAAGAGACCCAGTACTTC. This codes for CASGASTYQETQYF.

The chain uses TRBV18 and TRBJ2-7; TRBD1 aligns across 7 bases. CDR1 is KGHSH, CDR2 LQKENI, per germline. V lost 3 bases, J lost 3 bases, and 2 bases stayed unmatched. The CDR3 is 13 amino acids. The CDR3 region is CASSPGDSYEQYF. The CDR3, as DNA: TGTGCCAGCTCACCCGGGGACAGCTACGAGCAGTACTTC.

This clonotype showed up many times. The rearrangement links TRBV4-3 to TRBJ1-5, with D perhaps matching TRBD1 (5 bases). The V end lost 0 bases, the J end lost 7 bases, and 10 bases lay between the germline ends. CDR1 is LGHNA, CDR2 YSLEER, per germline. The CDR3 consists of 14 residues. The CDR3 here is CASSQDRAGQPQHF. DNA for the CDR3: TGCGCCAGCAGCCAAGATAGGGCAGGGCAGCCCCAGCATTTT.

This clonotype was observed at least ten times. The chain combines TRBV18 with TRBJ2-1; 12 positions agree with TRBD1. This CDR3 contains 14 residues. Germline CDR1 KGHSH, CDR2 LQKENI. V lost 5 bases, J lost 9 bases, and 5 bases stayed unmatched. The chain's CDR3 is CASSWDRGLGEQFF. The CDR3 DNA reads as TGTGCCAGCTCATGGGACAGGGGGCTTGGTGAGCAGTTCTTC.

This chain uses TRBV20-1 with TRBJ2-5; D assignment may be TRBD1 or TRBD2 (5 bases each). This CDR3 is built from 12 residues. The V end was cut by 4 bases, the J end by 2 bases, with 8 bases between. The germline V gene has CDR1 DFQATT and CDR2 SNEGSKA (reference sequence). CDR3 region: CSAIGGQETQYF. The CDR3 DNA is TGCAGTGCTATTGGGGGACAAGAGACCCAGTACTTC.

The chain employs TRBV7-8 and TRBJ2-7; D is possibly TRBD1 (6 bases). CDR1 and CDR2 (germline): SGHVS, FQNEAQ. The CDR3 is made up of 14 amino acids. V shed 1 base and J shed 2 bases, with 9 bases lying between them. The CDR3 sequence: CASSLEGGPYEQYF. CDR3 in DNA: TGTGCCAGCAGCTTAGAAGGGGGTCCCTACGAGCAGTACTTC.

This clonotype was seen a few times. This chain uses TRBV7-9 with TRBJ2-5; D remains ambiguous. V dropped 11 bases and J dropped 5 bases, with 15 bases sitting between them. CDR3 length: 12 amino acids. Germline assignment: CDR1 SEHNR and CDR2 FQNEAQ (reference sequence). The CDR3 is CAGQSRSETQYF. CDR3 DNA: TGTGCCGGCCAATCAAGGAGCGAGACCCAGTACTTC.